The clone carrying this T cell receptor (beta chain) occurred a few times. Antigen specificity is unknown. CDR3 size: 12 residues. Looked up from germline, CDR1 is DFQATT and CDR2 is SNEGSKA (reference sequence). Trimming stripped 0 bases from V and 7 bases from J, with 9 bases between. This specimen belongs to a study of CD8 T cells in ankylosing spondylitis. Whole-study results and caveats: Blood of patients with ankylosing spondylitis appeared to be characterized by a TCR beta motif of several highly homologous variants. Reports of some motif variants in reactive arthritis synovial fluid and blood predate this one. Disease-linked clones were reportedly significantly enriched in matched ankylosing spondylitis synovial fluid.

Quantitative barcoded 5'-RACE was used to prepare TCR beta libraries. TCRdb fed the 5' RACE reads into MiXCR, producing one record per CDR3 protein. Here the sample spans 250,000 or so distinct CDR3 sequences, 15% to 20% being singletons. This TCR derives from a male donor with ankylosing spondylitis or in good health (not recorded which). The chain links TRBV20-1 to TRBJ1-1; TRBD1 is a possible D gene (6 bases). Sequenced sample: blood, either unsorted or a sorted T cell fraction (not recorded which). CDR3 coding DNA: TGCAGTGCTAGAGAGTGGGGGCTTGAAGCTTTCTTT. Translation gives CSAREWGLEAFF.